These 20 T cell receptor beta chains were sequenced from one sample in a study of blood T cell repertoires in COVID-19. Sequencing was performed with immunoSEQ multiplex PCR; in TCRdb, only in-frame clones are kept and a portion is missing. The sample shows fewer than 250,000 clones, approximately 86% of them seen only once. The sequencing sample was made of peripheral blood. The receptors come from a woman in her sixties or seventies with active or convalescent COVID-19.

The chain joins TRBV18 to TRBJ1-4; 8 nucleotides align to TRBD1. V lost 8 bases and J lost 5; bases outside the gene matches: 10. Germline CDR1 reads KGHSH; CDR2 reads LQKENI. This CDR3 is built from 15 residues. CDR3 loop: CASTQGASGNEKLFF. The DNA for the CDR3 is TGTGCCAGCACGCAGGGGGCTTCCGGGAATGAAAAACTGTTTTTT.

The CDR3 DNA reads as TGTGCCAGCAGTTACGGGACAGGTGAAGCTTTCTTT. Translating gives CASSYGTGEAFF. This chain connects TRBV6-5 to TRBJ1-1; the match to TRBD1 covers 8 bases. V shed 2 bases, J shed 7 bases, and the junction held 0 bases outside the gene matches. Germline V gene data show CDR1 as MNHEY and CDR2 as SVGAGI. This CDR3 has 12 residues.

The count of this clone is one. This rearrangement joins TRBV18 to TRBJ2-3; TRBD2 matches at 9 bases. The CDR3 has 17 amino acids. The V gene end was trimmed by 0 bases and the J gene end by 1 base; junction bases not matched to a gene: 5. CDR1 and CDR2 from the germline V gene are KGHSH and LQKENI. The CDR3 spells CASSPPPAGGRTDTQYF. CDR3 nucleotides: TGTGCCAGCTCACCACCGCCAGCGGGAGGTCGCACAGATACGCAGTATTTT.

The rearrangement joins TRBV7-9 to TRBJ2-7, with no clear D. This CDR3 comprises 14 residues. Trimming took off 1 base at V and 0 bases at J, with 7 bases between the two ends. CDR1 and CDR2 (germline): SEHNR, FQNEAQ (reference sequence). CDR3 nucleotide sequence: TGTGCCAGCAGCTTAGAACAAAACTCCTACGAGCAGTACTTC. Its translation is CASSLEQNSYEQYF.

The chain joins TRBV2 to TRBJ2-3; D unresolved. From germline, CDR1 is SNHLY and CDR2 FYNNEI. The CDR3 sequence is 14 residues long. V shed 6 bases and J shed 2 bases, with 12 bases lying between them. The CDR3 spells CASRKLAPTDTQYF. CDR3 DNA: TGTGCCAGCAGAAAATTAGCCCCCACAGATACGCAGTATTTT.

V usage is TRBV5-1 and J usage is TRBJ1-2; D is perhaps TRBD1 (6 bases). Trimming shortened V by 0 bases and J by 7 bases, and 13 bases separated the two germline ends. The germline V gene encodes CDR1 SGHRS and CDR2 YFSETQ. The CDR3 length is 14 residues. The CDR3 region is CASSLVDRSFGYTF. The CDR3 DNA is TGCGCCAGCAGCTTGGTGGACAGAAGCTTTGGCTACACCTTC.

This clone was seen only a few times. The V gene is TRBV7-9, the J gene TRBJ2-1; maybe TRBD1 (6 bases). With 3 bases removed from V and 7 bases from J, the gap between germline ends came to 13 bases. The germline gives CDR1 SEHNR, CDR2 FQNEAQ (reference sequence). The CDR3 has 14 amino acids. Written as DNA, the CDR3 is TGTGCCAGCAGCTTTATGACAGGTCCTAATGAGCAGTTCTTC. Protein product: CASSFMTGPNEQFF.

CDR3 residues: CASSQEGGLAESTDTQYF. CDR3 DNA: TGTGCCAGCAGCCAAGAGGGGGGACTAGCGGAAAGCACAGATACGCAGTATTTT. The V and J genes are TRBV16 and TRBJ2-3, with 11 bases lining up with TRBD2. The V segment lost 2 bases and the J segment 0 bases; nucleotides outside the gene matches: 7. Germline V gives CDR1 KGHSY, CDR2 FQNENV. There are 18 residues in the CDR3.

This rearrangement joins TRBV28 to TRBJ1-5, with D maybe TRBD1 (6 bases). Germline CDR1 MDHEN, CDR2 SYDVKM. This CDR3 contains 17 residues. Trimming took off 2 bases at V and 0 bases at J, with 14 bases between the two ends. The CDR3 DNA follows: TGTGCCAGCAGTTTAGAGGTGGGGACATATAGCAATCAGCCCCAGCATTTT. This gives the protein CASSLEVGTYSNQPQHF.

The CDR3 DNA reads TGCGCCAGCAGCTTGGCCCGGGAGGGGCGCAATGAGCAGTTCTTC. As protein: CASSLAREGRNEQFF. The chain joins TRBV5-1 to TRBJ2-1, with 8 bases identical to TRBD2. The CDR3 is made up of 15 amino acids. The V segment lost 0 bases and the J segment 6 bases; nucleotides outside the gene matches: 5. Germline V gene data show CDR1 as SGHRS and CDR2 as YFSETQ.

The chain uses TRBV2 and TRBJ1-2; 7 bases fit TRBD1. The germline V gene encodes CDR1 SNHLY and CDR2 FYNNEI. The CDR3 consists of 15 residues. The V segment lost 0 bases and the J segment 7 bases; nucleotides outside the gene matches: 8. The CDR3 DNA sequence: TGTGCCAGCAGTGAAGCCCCTATCCAGGGGGGTGGCTACACCTTC. It codes for CASSEAPIQGGGYTF.

The chain employs TRBV19 and TRBJ1-3; no firm D call. Trimming took 3 bases from V and 0 from J, leaving 6 bases between them. Looked up from germline, CDR1 is LNHDA and CDR2 is SQIVND (reference sequence). This CDR3 comprises 14 residues. This CDR3 is CASSITVSGNTIYF. The CDR3 region has the DNA TGTGCCAGTAGTATCACTGTCTCTGGAAACACCATATATTTT.

V and J are TRBV5-4 and TRBJ2-2; TRBD2 matches at 12 bases. The CDR3 runs to 15 residues. The V segment lost 4 bases and the J segment 4 bases; nucleotides outside the gene matches: 2. CDR1 SGHNT and CDR2 YYREEE come from the germline V gene (reference sequence). The chain's CDR3 is CASSRLAGVTGELFF. The CDR3 nucleotides are TGTGCCAGCAGCCGACTAGCGGGGGTCACCGGGGAGCTGTTTTTT.

The chain uses TRBV2 and TRBJ1-5, with D perhaps TRBD1 (5 bases). There are 13 residues in the CDR3. Germline V lookup: CDR1 SNHLY, CDR2 FYNNEI. The V gene lost 6 bases and the J gene lost 5 bases, with 11 bases spanning the gap. The CDR3 loop is CASRTGIDQPQHF. The CDR3 DNA is TGTGCCAGCAGAACAGGAATTGATCAGCCCCAGCATTTT.

J is TRBJ2-4 and V is TRBV28, with 7 bases aligning to TRBD2. CDR1 is MDHEN and CDR2 is SYDVKM in the germline V gene. V trimming: 1 base; J trimming: 3 bases; junction bases outside the gene matches: 0. The CDR3 has 14 amino acids. CDR3 coding DNA: TGTGCCAGCAGTTTATCTAGCGGCAAAAACATTCAGTACTTC. Its translation: CASSLSSGKNIQYF.

This sequence joins TRBV28 and TRBJ2-3, with TRBD2 matching 9 bases. The V gene end was trimmed by 3 bases and the J gene end by 4 bases; junction bases not matched to a gene: 5. The CDR3 runs 15 residues. Germline V gives CDR1 MDHEN, CDR2 SYDVKM. The CDR3 loop reads CASSFSGGNSDTQYF. In DNA, the CDR3 is TGTGCCAGCAGTTTTAGCGGGGGAAATTCAGATACGCAGTATTTT.

The chain carries TRBV19 and TRBJ2-1; 10 bases map to TRBD2. This CDR3 region has 15 residues. Germline assignment: CDR1 LNHDA and CDR2 SQIVND (reference sequence). The J segment lost 5 bases and the V segment lost 5 bases, leaving 6 bases of the junction unmatched. CDR3 region: CASSGQREGHNEQFF. CDR3 coding DNA: TGTGCCAGTAGTGGACAGCGGGAGGGCCACAATGAGCAGTTCTTC.

The rearrangement joins TRBV27 to TRBJ1-3; perhaps TRBD1 as D (5 bases). The CDR3 spans 15 residues. The ends were cut back, 6 bases at V and 7 bases at J, with 19 bases in the middle. The germline V gene encodes CDR1 MNHEY and CDR2 SMNVEV (reference sequence). CDR3 nucleotides: TGTGCCAGCAGGGCCGGGGGGGTAATCGGCAACACCATATATTTT. Translation gives CASRAGGVIGNTIYF.

This chain uses TRBV11-3 with TRBJ2-3; 9 bases agree with TRBD2. Germline V gene lookup returns CDR1 SGHNT and CDR2 YENEEA. Trimming at V came to 7 bases and at J to 5 bases, leaving 13 bases not matched to a gene. The CDR3 length is 16 residues. CDR3 amino acids: CASKPRGVAGVDTQYF. CDR3 sequence (DNA): TGTGCCAGCAAGCCCCGAGGGGTAGCGGGAGTAGATACGCAGTATTTT. Full variable domain (rest looked up from reference TRBV11-3 and TRBJ2-3): EAGVVQSPRYKIIEKKQPVAFWCNPISGHNTLYWYLQNLGQGPELLIRYENEEAVDDSQLPKDRFSAERLKGVDSTLKIQPAELGDSAVYLCASKPRGVAGVDTQYFGPGTRLTVL.

This chain links TRBV9 with TRBJ2-1; 13 bases agree with TRBD2. There are 18 residues in the CDR3. Germline CDR1 is SGDLS and CDR2 is YYNGEE. The V and J ends lost 0 bases and 3 bases, in that order; junction bases with no gene match: 6. The CDR3 bases are TGTGCCAGCAGCGTAGCCGATCGGACTAGCGGGAGCTACAATGAGCAGTTCTTC. This gives the protein CASSVADRTSGSYNEQFF.